Following are 11 T cell receptor beta chains from one sample sequenced in a study of CD8+CD57+ T cells in acquired aplastic anemia. The authors sequenced patients whose flow cytometry had shown CD8+CD57+ cell expansion. The template used for profiling TCR beta VDJ and CDR3 was genomic DNA. TCRdb ran MiXCR on the reads and lists one entry per CDR3 protein. The table lists 200,000 to 250,000 distinct CDR3 sequences, approximately 45% of them singletons. Sequencing was carried out using sorted CD4+, CD8+, or CD8+CD57+ T cells (not recorded which) from PBMCs. Source of these receptors: a human donor with aplastic anemia.

The chain employs TRBV27 and TRBJ1-1; D perhaps matches TRBD1 (5 bases). The CDR3 is 13 amino acids. The V end was cut by 10 bases, the J end by 3 bases, with 15 bases between. Per germline, CDR1 MNHEY and CDR2 SMNVEV (reference sequence). CDR3 protein: CATFGGKDTEAFF. The DNA for the CDR3 is TGTGCCACCTTCGGGGGAAAGGACACTGAAGCTTTCTTT.

The CDR3 here is CASSVGINYGYTF. The CDR3 nucleotides are TGTGCCAGCAGCGTCGGGATTAACTATGGCTACACCTTC. The rearrangement links TRBV7-9 to TRBJ1-2; D not certain. Looked up from germline, CDR1 is SEHNR and CDR2 is FQNEAQ (reference sequence). The CDR3 extends over 13 amino acids. With 5 bases removed from V and 1 base from J, the gap between germline ends came to 8 bases. Looking up the rest from reference TRBV7-9 and TRBJ1-2 gives the full variable domain: DTGVSQNPRHKITKRGQNVTFRCDPISEHNRLYWYRQTLGQGPEFLTYFQNEAQLEKSRLLSDRFSAERPKGSFSTLEIQRTEQGDSAMYLCASSVGINYGYTFGSGTRLTVV.

This clonotype was seen at least ten times. This rearrangement joins TRBV24-1 to TRBJ2-2; 14 bases fit TRBD2. Germline lookup yields CDR1 KGHDR and CDR2 SFDVKD. The CDR3 contains 20 residues. The V segment lost 4 bases and the J segment 2 bases; nucleotides outside the gene matches: 11. The CDR3 region is CATSDPTTTSGGVNTGELFF. The CDR3 DNA reads TGTGCCACCAGTGACCCCACAACGACTAGCGGGGGGGTAAACACCGGGGAGCTGTTTTTT.

This clonotype was found once. This chain joins TRBV19 and TRBJ2-3; no firm D call. CDR1 is LNHDA and CDR2 is SQIVND in the germline V gene (reference sequence). Trimming shortened V by 4 bases and J by 6 bases, and 20 bases separated the two germline ends. This CDR3 has 16 amino acids. Written as DNA, the CDR3 is TGTGCCAGTAGTAAGTGGGCTAGACGGAGCTACGATACGCAGTATTTT. Protein product: CASSKWARRSYDTQYF.

This clonotype was seen a handful of times. V gene TRBV10-3 combines with J gene TRBJ2-6; perhaps TRBD2 as D (6 bases). Per germline, CDR1 ENHRY and CDR2 SYGVKD. V shed 3 bases and J shed 4 bases, with 10 bases lying between them. CDR3 length: 15 amino acids. CDR3 loop: CAISDGGDGANVLTF. The CDR3 DNA reads as TGTGCCATCAGTGACGGAGGGGACGGGGCCAACGTCCTGACTTTC.

This clonotype was observed at least ten times. V usage is TRBV25-1 and J usage is TRBJ2-3; D is ambiguous. Germline CDR1 is MGHDK and CDR2 is SYGVNS. There are 14 residues in the CDR3. V was clipped by 2 bases and J by 4 bases, with 10 bases between them. The CDR3 bases are TGTGCCAGCAGTGAACTAGTCAAAGCAGATACGCAGTATTTT. This sequence encodes CASSELVKADTQYF.

This rearrangement joins TRBV14 to TRBJ2-2; the D is unclear. The CDR3 spans 16 residues. The V end was cut by 3 bases, the J end by 6 bases, with 17 bases between. The germline CDR1 and CDR2 sequences are SGHDN and FVKESK. In nucleotides, the CDR3 is TGTGCCAGCAGCCAGGGCATGGGGATTTTTTCCGGGGAGCTGTTTTTT. It codes for CASSQGMGIFSGELFF.

This clonotype was seen a few times. The V call is TRBV4-1, the J call TRBJ2-1; 10 nucleotides match TRBD2. This CDR3 region has 15 residues. Per germline, CDR1 MGHRA and CDR2 YSYEKL. V gave up 4 bases and J gave up 5 bases; unmatched junction bases: 5. The CDR3 nucleotides read TGCGCCAGCAGCCCCGGACTAGCGGCTAACAATGAGCAGTTCTTC. Amino acid sequence: CASSPGLAANNEQFF.

As DNA, the CDR3 is TGTGCCTGGAGTGCGGGGTATCATATGAACACTGAAGCTTTCTTT. Translating gives CAWSAGYHMNTEAFF. The chain recombines TRBV30 with TRBJ1-1, with no clear D. With 1 base removed from V and 0 bases from J, the gap between germline ends came to 12 bases. Germline-derived CDR1 and CDR2 are GTSNPN and SVGIG (reference sequence). The CDR3 runs 15 residues.

This chain uses TRBV6-1 with TRBJ1-5, with 7 bases identical to TRBD1. Germline V gene data show CDR1 as MNHNS and CDR2 as SASEGT. The CDR3 has 15 amino acids. Unmatched junction bases numbered 10, after V lost 5 bases and J lost 6 bases. The CDR3 nucleotides read TGTGCCAGCAGTAAAACTCAGGGGGACGGTCAGCCCCAGCATTTT. Amino acid sequence: CASSKTQGDGQPQHF.

This chain uses TRBV5-1 with TRBJ1-3, with no clear D. V was shortened by 0 bases and J by 4 bases, with 11 bases between the two germline ends. The germline CDR1 and CDR2 sequences are SGHRS and YFSETQ. This CDR3 is built from 15 residues. The CDR3 region is CASSLAWGEGNTIYF. CDR3 in DNA: TGCGCCAGCAGCTTGGCCTGGGGAGAGGGAAACACCATATATTTT.